The clone carrying this T cell receptor (beta chain) was seen only a few times. As yet, its antigen is unknown. The same CDR3 arises from other DNA sequences in this sample as well. Germline V gives CDR1 SGDLS, CDR2 YYNGEE. The CDR3 covers 13 residues. With 1 base removed from V and 1 base from J, the gap between germline ends came to 5 bases. Sequencing was performed with immunoSEQ multiplex PCR; in TCRdb, only in-frame clones are kept and a portion is missing. This table holds 110,000 to 150,000 clones, more than 85% found once. This sample stems from a study of cytomegalovirus exposure and HLA in healthy donors. General study results and limits: In vitro, three CMV-associated chains proved specific for CMV antigens. Reports showed the classifier diagnosing cytomegalovirus status with high specificity and sensitivity.

The donors were members of the validation cohort, which comprised 120 subjects and was separate from the first cohort of 666 subjects. The sample comprised PBMCs. This chain uses TRBV9 with TRBJ1-1; D may be TRBD1 (5 bases). The TCR sequence derives from a man younger than 30 in good health and CMV-seronegative. The CDR3 spells CASSVTGNTEAFF. The CDR3, as DNA: TGTGCCAGCAGCGTAACAGGGAACACTGAAGCTTTCTTT.